The 4 T cell receptor beta chains in this list originate from one sample, sequenced in a study of cytomegalovirus exposure and HLA in healthy donors. Amplification used 60 Vbeta primers and 13 Jbeta primers. Only in-frame clones appear in the TCRdb table, and some are missing; sequencing was by immunoSEQ multiplex PCR. The table lists 100,000 to 150,000 clones, 80% of them singletons. Sequencing was carried out using PBMCs. The receptors stem from a man between 40 and 49 years old in good health and CMV-seronegative.

The chain couples TRBV7-9 to TRBJ2-7; TRBD2 aligns across 10 bases. The CDR3 length is 17 residues. V shed 0 bases, J shed 4 bases, and the junction held 9 bases outside the gene matches. Germline loops: CDR1 SEHNR, CDR2 FQNEAQ (reference sequence). CDR3 sequence reads: CASSLAPGLALTYEQYF. The DNA of the CDR3 is TGTGCCAGCAGCTTAGCACCGGGACTAGCGCTTACATACGAGCAGTACTTC.

This clone has a single count. V gene TRBV2 combines with J gene TRBJ1-1; 10 bases align to TRBD1. CDR1 and CDR2 from the germline V gene are SNHLY and FYNNEI. The CDR3 spans 14 residues. V was clipped by 7 bases and J by 3 bases; unmatched bases: 5. CDR3 in amino acids: CASISDRGDTEAFF. The CDR3 DNA is TGTGCCAGCATTTCGGACAGGGGGGACACTGAAGCTTTCTTT.

The rearrangement links TRBV29-1 to TRBJ2-5; 11 positions match TRBD1. Germline V gene lookup returns CDR1 SQVTM and CDR2 ANQGSEA. This CDR3 has 15 residues. The V segment lost 5 bases and the J segment 1 base; nucleotides outside the gene matches: 6. CDR3 residues: CSVFTGTGGQETQYF. The CDR3 DNA reads as TGCAGCGTTTTCACCGGGACAGGGGGCCAAGAGACCCAGTACTTC.

V gene TRBV5-4 combines with J gene TRBJ1-1; 8 bases line up with TRBD1. The CDR3 loop spans 14 amino acids. Germline values: CDR1 SGHNT, CDR2 YYREEE (reference sequence). Trimming at V came to 4 bases and at J to 1 base, leaving 3 bases not matched to a gene. The CDR3 loop reads CASSRGQANTEAFF. CDR3 coding DNA: TGTGCCAGCAGCAGGGGACAGGCGAACACTGAAGCTTTCTTT. Filled out from reference TRBV5-4 and TRBJ1-1, the complete variable domain reads ETGVTQSPTHLIKTRGQQVTLRCSSQSGHNTVSWYQQALGQGPQFIFQYYREEENGRGNFPPRFSGLQFPNYSSELNVNALELDDSALYLCASSRGQANTEAFFGQGTRLTVV.